The sequence of this T cell receptor (beta chain) was determined in a study of control samples from healthy donors and cancer patients. The CDR3 has 12 amino acids. Germline CDR1 LNHNV, CDR2 YYDKDF (reference sequence). V dropped 5 bases and J dropped 0 bases, with 4 bases sitting between them. The method was immunoSEQ multiplex PCR; TCRdb's version includes in-frame clones alone and lacks a portion of them. Of about 95,000 clones listed, about nine tenths are singletons. This clone occurred once. The TCR sequence derives from a woman in her 70s in good health. The chain uses TRBV15 and TRBJ1-2, with D unresolved. Material: blood. For the CDR3, the DNA is TGTGCCACCAGCGGTGCTAACTATGGCTACACCTTC. The encoded protein is CATSGANYGYTF.